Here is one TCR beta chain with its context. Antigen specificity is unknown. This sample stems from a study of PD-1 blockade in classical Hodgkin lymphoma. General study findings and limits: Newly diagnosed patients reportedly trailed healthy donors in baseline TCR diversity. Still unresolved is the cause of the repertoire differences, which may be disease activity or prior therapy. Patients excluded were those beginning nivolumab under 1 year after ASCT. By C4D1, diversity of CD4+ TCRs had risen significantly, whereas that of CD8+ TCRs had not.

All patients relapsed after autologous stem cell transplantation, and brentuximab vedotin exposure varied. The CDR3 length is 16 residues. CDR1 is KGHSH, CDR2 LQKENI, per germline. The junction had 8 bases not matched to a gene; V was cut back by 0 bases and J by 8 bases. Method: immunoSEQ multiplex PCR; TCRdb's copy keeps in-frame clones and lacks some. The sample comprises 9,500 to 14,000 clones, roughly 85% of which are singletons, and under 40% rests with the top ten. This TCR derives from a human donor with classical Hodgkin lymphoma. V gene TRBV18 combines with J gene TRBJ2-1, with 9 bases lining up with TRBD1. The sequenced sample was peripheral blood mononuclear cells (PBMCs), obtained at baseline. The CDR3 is CASSPPGTGFFDEQFF. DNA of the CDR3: TGTGCCAGCTCACCACCGGGGACAGGGTTTTTCGATGAGCAGTTCTTC. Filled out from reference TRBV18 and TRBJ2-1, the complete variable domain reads NAGVMQNPRHLVRRRGQEARLRCSPMKGHSHVYWYRQLPEEGLKFMVYLQKENIIDESGMPKERFSAEFPKEGPSILRIQQVVRGDSAAYFCASSPPGTGFFDEQFFGPGTRLTVL.